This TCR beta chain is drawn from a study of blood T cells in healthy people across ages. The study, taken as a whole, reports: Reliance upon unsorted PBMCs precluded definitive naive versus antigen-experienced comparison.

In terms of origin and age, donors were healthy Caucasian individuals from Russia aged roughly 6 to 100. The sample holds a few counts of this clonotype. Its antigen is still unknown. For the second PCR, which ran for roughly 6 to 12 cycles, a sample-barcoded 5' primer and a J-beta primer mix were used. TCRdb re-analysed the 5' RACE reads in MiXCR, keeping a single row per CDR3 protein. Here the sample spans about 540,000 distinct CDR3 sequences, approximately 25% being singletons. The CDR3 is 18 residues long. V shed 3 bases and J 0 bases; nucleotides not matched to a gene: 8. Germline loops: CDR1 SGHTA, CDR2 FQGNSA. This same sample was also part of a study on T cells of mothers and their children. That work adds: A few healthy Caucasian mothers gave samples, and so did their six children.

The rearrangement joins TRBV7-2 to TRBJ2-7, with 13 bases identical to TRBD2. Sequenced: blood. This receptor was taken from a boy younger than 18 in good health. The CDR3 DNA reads TGTGCCAGCAGCTTGGCCGGGACTAGCGGGAAAACCTCCTACGAGCAGTACTTC. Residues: CASSLAGTSGKTSYEQYF.